This is a list of T cell receptor beta chains from one sample in a study of identical twins. TCRdb fed the 5' RACE reads into MiXCR, producing one record per CDR3 protein. The sample shows about 700,000 distinct CDR3 sequences, more than 6.5% of them seen only once. The same specimen was also included in a second study, on yellow fever vaccine responses in identical twins.

The sample comprised PBMCs. The receptor set was obtained from a young woman in good health. Each CDR3 is given with its conserved first and last residue. D genes are given only for firm matches. Size values are once, few and many counts, or a class for expanded clones, and some rows have none.

>TRBJ2-3|TRBD2|16|.|TRBV10-3
CAIQPQLATSTDTQYF
TGTGCCATCCAGCCGCAACTAGCGACCAGCACAGATACGCAGTATTTT
>TRBJ2-1|TRBD2|15|few|TRBV7-2
CASSTQAGGPNEQFF
TGTGCCAGCAGCACGCAAGCGGGGGGGCCCAATGAGCAGTTCTTC
>TRBJ2-3|.|12|.|TRBV28
CASSWTTDTQYF
TGTGCCAGCAGTTGGACAACAGATACGCAGTATTTT
>TRBJ2-3|.|13|many|TRBV5-1
CASRTGHTDTQYF
TGCGCCAGCAGAACGGGACACACAGATACGCAGTATTTT
>TRBJ2-4|.|15|.|TRBV4-1
CASSQDAAGVNIQYF
TGCGCCAGCAGCCAAGATGCGGCAGGGGTGAACATTCAGTACTTC
>TRBJ2-5|.|13|.|TRBV5-1
CASSTGQSETQYF
TGCGCCAGCAGCACCGGACAATCGGAGACCCAGTACTTC
>TRBJ2-2|TRBD2|16|few|TRBV20-1
CSASRPGGPGEGKLFF
TGCAGTGCTAGTCGACCGGGAGGGCCGGGCGAAGGGAAGCTGTTTTTT
>TRBJ1-6|.|13|many|TRBV27
CASSSAGNSPLHF
TGTGCCAGCAGTTCGGCAGGTAATTCACCCCTCCACTTT
>TRBJ2-5|TRBD2|16|.|TRBV5-1
CASSLVGGRPQETQYF
TGCGCCAGCAGCTTGGTTGGCGGGAGACCCCAAGAGACCCAGTACTTC
>TRBJ1-6|.|14|.|TRBV20-1
CSAWGTSLNPPLHF
TGCAGTGCTTGGGGGACGTCCTTGAATCCACCCCTCCACTTT
>TRBJ2-7|.|13|many|TRBV7-9
CASSLVEGLEQYF
TGTGCCAGCAGCTTAGTTGAGGGGCTCGAGCAGTACTTC
>TRBJ2-3|.|15|many|TRBV5-1
CASTAEGSSTDTQYF
TGCGCCAGCACCGCGGAAGGGTCTAGCACAGATACGCAGTATTTT
>TRBJ1-2|TRBD1|15|many|TRBV12-3/TRBV12-4
CASTPAGQGAYGYTF
TGTGCCAGCACGCCTGCCGGACAGGGGGCGTATGGCTACACCTTC
>TRBJ2-1|TRBD2|16|.|TRBV27
CASSYGTSGRDNEQFF
TGTGCCAGCAGTTATGGGACTAGCGGGAGGGACAATGAGCAGTTCTTC
>TRBJ2-7|TRBD1|14|many|TRBV5-1
CASSLDRGLYEQYF
TGCGCCAGCAGCTTAGACAGGGGGCTCTACGAGCAGTACTTC
>TRBJ2-2|.|14|.|TRBV12-3/TRBV12-4
CASSLGNSPRELFF
TGTGCCAGCAGTTTGGGGAACTCCCCGCGGGAGCTGTTTTTT
>TRBJ2-1|TRBD1|16|.|TRBV7-2
CASSLLGTGVYNEQFF
TGTGCCAGCAGCTTATTAGGGACAGGGGTTTACAATGAGCAGTTCTTC
>TRBJ1-1|.|13|few|TRBV6-4
CASSDGRGTEAFF
TGTGCCAGCAGTGACGGCAGGGGCACTGAAGCTTTCTTT
>TRBJ2-7|TRBD2|16|few|TRBV20-1
CSASGQGEGLAYEQYF
TGCAGTGCTTCGGGGCAGGGCGAGGGACTAGCCTACGAGCAGTACTTC
>TRBJ2-1|TRBD2|13|.|TRBV20-1
CSARSGRADEQFF
TGCAGTGCTAGGAGCGGGAGGGCCGATGAGCAGTTCTTC
>TRBJ2-2|.|13|few|TRBV28
CASNGRRTGELFF
TGTGCCAGCAATGGGAGACGCACCGGGGAGCTGTTTTTT
>TRBJ2-2|.|15|few|TRBV20-1
CSAREEGSSTGELFF
TGCAGTGCTAGAGAAGAGGGGTCGAGCACCGGGGAGCTGTTTTTT
>TRBJ2-3|TRBD1|15|many|TRBV5-1
CASSSTGGATDTQYF
TGCGCCAGCAGCTCAACAGGGGGTGCCACAGATACGCAGTATTTT
>TRBJ2-1|.|14|.|TRBV2
CASSESGARNEQFF
TGTGCCAGCAGTGAATCTGGGGCACGTAATGAGCAGTTCTTC
>TRBJ2-2|.|15|few|TRBV29-1
CSVESTGLTTGELFF
TGCAGCGTTGAGAGTACGGGTCTCACCACCGGGGAGCTGTTTTTT
>TRBJ1-2|.|12|few|TRBV19
CASSTPPGSYTF
TGTGCCAGTAGTACCCCCCCCGGGAGCTACACCTTC
>TRBJ2-1|.|14|few|TRBV4-2
CASSPLYIGDEQFF
TGTGCCAGCAGCCCCCTTTACATTGGGGATGAGCAGTTCTTC
>TRBJ1-1|.|14|.|TRBV14
CASTNQGGGSEAFF
TGTGCCAGCACAAATCAAGGAGGGGGGTCTGAAGCTTTCTTT
>TRBJ1-4|TRBD1|15|many|TRBV18
CASSPKGQGREKLFF
TGTGCCAGCTCACCAAAAGGACAGGGGCGTGAAAAACTGTTTTTT
>TRBJ1-2|.|15|few|TRBV7-8
CASSPRDTDNYGYTF
TGTGCCAGCAGCCCTCGGGACACAGATAACTATGGCTACACCTTC
>TRBJ2-1|TRBD1|15|.|TRBV2
CASSIRDREVNEQFF
TGTGCCAGCAGTATACGGGACAGGGAAGTCAATGAGCAGTTCTTC
>TRBJ1-2|.|13|many|TRBV7-2
CASSLGRADGYTF
TGTGCCAGCAGCTTAGGGAGGGCTGATGGCTACACCTTC
>TRBJ2-3|TRBD2|15|.|TRBV29-1
CSVEGTSGPTDTQYF
TGCAGCGTTGAAGGTACTAGCGGACCCACAGATACGCAGTATTTT
>TRBJ1-4|.|13|many|TRBV7-9
CASSLNGNEKLFF
TGTGCCAGCAGCTTAAACGGGAATGAAAAACTGTTTTTT
>TRBJ2-3|.|12|.|TRBV29-1
CSVVATADTQYF
TGCAGCGTTGTAGCGACAGCAGATACGCAGTATTTT
>TRBJ2-7|.|15|many|TRBV7-3
CASSQEAGYSYEQYF
TGTGCCAGCAGTCAAGAGGCGGGGTACTCCTACGAGCAGTACTTC
>TRBJ2-7|.|13|many|TRBV5-1
CASSSGSSYEQYF
TGTGCCAGCAGTTCTGGAAGCTCCTACGAGCAGTACTTC
>TRBJ2-7|TRBD2|16|.|TRBV28
CASSSPTAGPTYEQYF
TGTGCCAGCAGTTCACCCACAGCGGGACCGACCTACGAGCAGTACTTC
>TRBJ1-1|.|15|.|TRBV7-6
CASSLGPSANTEAFF
TGTGCCAGCAGCCTGGGACCTAGCGCAAACACTGAAGCTTTCTTT
>TRBJ2-3|TRBD2|20|.|TRBV30
CAWRLHIPGLAGAGGDTQYF
TGTGCCTGGCGTCTACATATCCCGGGACTAGCGGGAGCTGGTGGAGATACGCAGTATTTT
>TRBJ2-7|.|15|few|TRBV7-9
CASRSSTGNLYEQYF
TGTGCCAGCAGGAGCTCTACCGGGAACCTTTACGAGCAGTACTTC
>TRBJ2-7|.|14|.|TRBV7-2
CASSFGGIKSEQYF
TGTGCCAGCAGCTTTGGGGGGATTAAGTCCGAGCAGTACTTC
>TRBJ1-5|.|13|few|TRBV15
CATSLGYDQPQHF
TGTGCCACCAGCTTAGGGTATGATCAGCCCCAGCATTTT
>TRBJ2-2|TRBD1|14|.|TRBV7-3
CASSFGTGSGELFF
TGTGCCAGCAGCTTCGGGACAGGGTCCGGGGAGCTGTTTTTT
>TRBJ2-2|.|16|few|TRBV7-9
CASSLADFSNTGELFF
TGTGCCAGCAGCTTAGCGGACTTCTCGAACACCGGGGAGCTGTTTTTT
>TRBJ2-1|.|13|few|TRBV2
CASSDDPGAQVVF
TGTGCCAGCAGTGATGACCCAGGAGCTCAGGTGGTCTTC
>TRBJ2-5|.|14|few|TRBV11-2
CASSPLIPGETQYF
TGTGCCAGCAGCCCTCTGATCCCAGGGGAGACCCAGTACTTC
>TRBJ2-3|.|17|.|TRBV29-1
CSVAGIIDKTTTDTQYF
TGCAGCGTTGCGGGGATAATTGACAAAACGACCACAGATACGCAGTATTTT
>TRBJ2-7|.|13|many|TRBV7-9
CASSLGYEIEQYF
TGTGCCAGCAGCTTAGGGTACGAGATCGAGCAGTACTTC